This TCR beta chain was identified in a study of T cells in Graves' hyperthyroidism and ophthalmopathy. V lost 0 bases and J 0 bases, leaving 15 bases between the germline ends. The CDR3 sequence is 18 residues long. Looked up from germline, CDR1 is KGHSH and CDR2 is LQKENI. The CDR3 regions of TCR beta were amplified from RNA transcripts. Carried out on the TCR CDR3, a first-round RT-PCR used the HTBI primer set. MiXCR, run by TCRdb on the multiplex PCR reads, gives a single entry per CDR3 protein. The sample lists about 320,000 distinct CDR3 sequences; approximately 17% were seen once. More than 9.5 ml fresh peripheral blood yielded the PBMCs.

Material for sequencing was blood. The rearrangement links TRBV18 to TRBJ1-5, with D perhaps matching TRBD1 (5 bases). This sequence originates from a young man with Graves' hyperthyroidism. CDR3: CASSPPLGGPYSNQPQHF. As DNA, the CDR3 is TGTGCCAGCTCACCACCTCTTGGGGGTCCATATAGCAATCAGCCCCAGCATTTT. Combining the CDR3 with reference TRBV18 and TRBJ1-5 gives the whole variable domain NAGVMQNPRHLVRRRGQEARLRCSPMKGHSHVYWYRQLPEEGLKFMVYLQKENIIDESGMPKERFSAEFPKEGPSILRIQQVVRGDSAAYFCASSPPLGGPYSNQPQHFGDGTRLSIL.